The source of this T cell receptor (beta chain) is a study of cytomegalovirus exposure and HLA in healthy donors. Per germline, CDR1 SNHLY and CDR2 FYNNEI. This CDR3 is built from 13 residues. The V and J ends lost 6 bases and 6 bases respectively, with 14 bases between them. The primer mix had 60 Vbeta and 13 Jbeta primers. The assay was immunoSEQ multiplex PCR, and TCRdb's table has in-frame clones only and misses some. The data hold around 160,000 clones, with 55% to 70% observed a single time. This sequence joins TRBV2 and TRBJ1-1, with D unclear. The TCR was taken from a woman aged 40 to 50 in good health and CMV-seropositive. Sequencing was performed on PBMCs. The CDR3 bases are TGTGCCAGCAGCGGAGGTGTGGGGTCTGAAGCTTTCTTT. Encoded protein: CASSGGVGSEAFF.